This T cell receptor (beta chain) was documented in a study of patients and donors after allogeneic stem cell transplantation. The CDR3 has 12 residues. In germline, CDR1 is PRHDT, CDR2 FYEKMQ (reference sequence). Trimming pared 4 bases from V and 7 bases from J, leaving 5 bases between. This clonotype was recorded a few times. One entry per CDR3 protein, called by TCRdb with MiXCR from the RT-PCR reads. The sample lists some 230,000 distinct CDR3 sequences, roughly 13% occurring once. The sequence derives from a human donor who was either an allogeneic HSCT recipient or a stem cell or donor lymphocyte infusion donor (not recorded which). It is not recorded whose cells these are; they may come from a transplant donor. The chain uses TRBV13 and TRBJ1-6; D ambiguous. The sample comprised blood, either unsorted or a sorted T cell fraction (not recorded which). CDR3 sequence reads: CASSSKNSPLHF. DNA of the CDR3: TGTGCCAGCAGCTCCAAGAATTCACCCCTCCACTTT.